This entry lists 11 T cell receptor beta chains sequenced from one sample in a study of cytomegalovirus exposure and HLA in healthy donors. The PCR used 60 Vbeta and 13 Jbeta primers. Assay used: immunoSEQ multiplex PCR; TCRdb lists only in-frame clones, some missing. In the table there are around 200,000 clones, 86% of which are singletons. What was sequenced was PBMCs. These TCRs come from a woman aged 25-40 years in good health and CMV-seronegative.

The chain employs TRBV6-5 and TRBJ2-7; D may be TRBD1 (7 bases). The CDR3 extends over 14 amino acids. From germline, CDR1 is MNHEY and CDR2 SVGAGI. V was trimmed by 4 bases and J by 4 bases, leaving 14 bases between them. CDR3 nucleotide sequence: TGTGCCAGCAGTTCCCGGGCAGGGGGGTACGAGCAGTACTTC. Its protein is CASSSRAGGYEQYF.

The CDR3 is CASSDRASYEQYF. CDR3 nucleotide sequence: TGTGCCAGCAGTGACAGGGCCTCCTACGAGCAGTACTTC. The V and J genes are TRBV27 and TRBJ2-7; 7 bases fit TRBD1. Germline-derived CDR1 and CDR2 are MNHEY and SMNVEV (reference sequence). The CDR3 totals 13 residues. J lost 0 bases, V lost 5 bases, and 1 base had no gene match.

J is TRBJ1-5 and V is TRBV28, with 9 positions matching TRBD1. J was trimmed by 1 base and V by 6 bases; bases with no gene match: 7. This CDR3 has 16 residues. Germline CDR1 reads MDHEN; CDR2 reads SYDVKM. The CDR3 nucleotides are TGTGCCAGCAGCACGGCCGGGACAGGGAGCAATCAGCCCCAGCATTTT. Amino acid sequence: CASSTAGTGSNQPQHF. Looking up the rest from reference TRBV28 and TRBJ1-5 gives the full variable domain: DVKVTQSSRYLVKRTGEKVFLECVQDMDHENMFWYRQDPGLGLRLIYFSYDVKMKEKGDIPEGYSVSREKKERFSLILESASTNQTSMYLCASSTAGTGSNQPQHFGDGTRLSIL.

The chain has TRBV5-6 and TRBJ2-1; 12 nucleotides line up with TRBD2. V shed 1 base, J shed 2 bases, and the junction held 7 bases outside the gene matches. The CDR3 length is 18 residues. The germline gives CDR1 SGHDT, CDR2 YYEEEE. The CDR3 coding sequence is TGTGCCAGCAGCTTGCTGTTGTCTAGCGGGGGGGCCTACAATGAGCAGTTCTTC. Residues: CASSLLLSSGGAYNEQFF.

V usage is TRBV5-1 and J usage is TRBJ2-7; 10 bases align to TRBD2. Per the germline V gene, CDR1 is SGHRS and CDR2 is YFSETQ. CDR3 length equals 14 residues. After removal of 6 bases from V and 7 bases from J, the junction contained 10 bases not matched to a gene. This CDR3 is CASNTAGGPGEQYF. CDR3 sequence (DNA): TGCGCCAGCAACACAGCGGGAGGGCCAGGAGAGCAGTACTTC.

This clone was picked up one time. CDR3 nucleotides: TGTGCCAGCAGCCTCACGCAGGCAAGGGAGCAGTTCTTC. Its protein is CASSLTQAREQFF. The chain employs TRBV7-3 and TRBJ2-1; D gene unclear. The length of the CDR3 is 13 residues. V was cut by 5 bases and J by 10 bases, with 15 bases left in between. Germline V lookup: CDR1 SGHTA, CDR2 FQGTGA.

This chain uses TRBV5-6 with TRBJ2-7; D might be TRBD2 (7 bases). The germline CDR1 and CDR2 sequences are SGHDT and YYEEEE. V shed 0 bases and J shed 2 bases, with 18 bases lying between them. There are 17 residues in the CDR3. CDR3 nucleotides: TGTGCCAGCAGCTTGGGGCCTGGCCGGGGGGCCCCCTACGAGCAGTACTTC. The encoded protein is CASSLGPGRGAPYEQYF. The full variable domain, completed using reference TRBV5-6 and TRBJ2-7, is DAGVTQSPTHLIKTRGQQVTLRCSPKSGHDTVSWYQQALGQGPQFIFQYYEEEERQRGNFPDRFSGHQFPNYSSELNVNALLLGDSALYLCASSLGPGRGAPYEQYFGPGTRLTVT.

This clone was counted a single time. The CDR3 DNA follows: TGTGCCAGCAGTTTCCGGGATTATGGCTACACCTTC. Protein: CASSFRDYGYTF. J is TRBJ1-2 and V is TRBV6-1; the D is unclear. There are 12 residues in the CDR3. The germline V gene has CDR1 MNHNS and CDR2 SASEGT. The V end lost 5 bases, the J end lost 5 bases, and 9 bases lay between the germline ends.

CDR3: CASSLHSGSGSPLHF. CDR3 coding DNA: TGTGCCAGCAGTTTACACTCTGGGAGTGGTTCACCCCTCCACTTT. The chain employs TRBV28 and TRBJ1-6; D is unclear. The CDR3 is 15 residues long. V lost 2 bases, J lost 9 bases, and 14 bases lay in between. Germline V gene sequence: CDR1 MDHEN, CDR2 SYDVKM.

The J gene is TRBJ2-5, the V gene TRBV4-2, with 12 bases fitting TRBD1. Germline-derived CDR1 and CDR2 are LGHNA and YNFKEQ. With 4 bases clipped from V and 5 bases from J, the junction kept 5 bases outside the gene matches. The CDR3 has 15 amino acids. CDR3 amino acids: CASSLGQGARETQYF. CDR3 bases: TGTGCCAGCAGCCTGGGACAGGGGGCACGGGAGACCCAGTACTTC.

This chain links TRBV6-5 with TRBJ1-3; TRBD1 might be the D (5 bases). The germline gives CDR1 MNHEY, CDR2 SVGAGI. V was clipped by 5 bases and J by 4 bases, with 9 bases between them. The CDR3 covers 13 residues. CDR3 protein: CASSRGRGNTIYF. The CDR3 coding sequence is TGTGCCAGCAGTAGGGGCAGAGGAAACACCATATATTTT.